This TCR beta chain was documented in a study of blood T cells in healthy people across ages. Study-wide results and limits: Aged donors had fewer naive CD4+ cells and lower diversity than long-lived donors.

This clonotype was counted a few times. Its antigen is unknown. Sample-barcoded 5' priming and a J-beta primer mix drove a second PCR of roughly 6 to 12 cycles. Each TCR beta cDNA got a 12-nucleotide random molecular identifier. TCRdb ran MiXCR on the 5' RACE reads and lists one entry per CDR3 protein. The sample lists fewer than 650,000 distinct CDR3 sequences, roughly a quarter occurring once. CDR1 and CDR2 (germline): SGHVS, FNYEAQ. This CDR3 spans 15 amino acids. The J segment lost 2 bases and the V segment lost 8 bases, leaving 7 bases of the junction unmatched. The same sample was also used in a study of T cells of mothers and their children. This second report adds: Donation involved a few healthy Caucasian mothers and the six children that they had.

Sequences were obtained from blood. The chain employs TRBV7-6 and TRBJ2-5, with 11 positions matching TRBD2. The receptor's source is a boy aged 2 to 9 in good health. In DNA form, the CDR3 reads TGTGCCAGCGGAGCTAGCGGGAGGTTACAAGAGACCCAGTACTTC. Protein product: CASGASGRLQETQYF. The complete variable domain, with remaining parts taken from reference TRBV7-6 and TRBJ2-5, reads GAGVSQSPRYKVTKRGQDVALRCDPISGHVSLYWYRQALGQGPEFLTYFNYEAQQDKSGLPNDRFSAERPEGSISTLTIQRTEQRDSAMYRCASGASGRLQETQYFGPGTRLLVL.